This T cell receptor beta chain was captured in a study of shared clonotypes between healthy human individuals. Of note for this clone: The same CDR3 arises from other DNA sequences in this sample as well.

Here immunoSEQ multiplex PCR was the method, and the copy in TCRdb shows in-frame clones only, minus some. The sample records millions of clones, approximately 95% being singletons. Germline lookup yields CDR1 MDHEN and CDR2 SYDVKM. The J segment lost 1 base and the V segment lost 6 bases, leaving 7 bases of the junction unmatched. The CDR3 consists of 15 residues. The receptor comes from a man aged 18 to 29 in good health. Some clones in this sample may be carry-over from other donors' samples. Sequenced: naive CD4+ T cells from PBMCs. Subset reported: CD45RA+ positively selected. The rearrangement joins TRBV28 to TRBJ2-3; the match to TRBD2 covers 7 bases. Here the CDR3 reads CASSPRGRGTDTQYF. CDR3 DNA: TGTGCCAGCAGCCCCCGGGGGAGGGGCACAGATACGCAGTATTTT.